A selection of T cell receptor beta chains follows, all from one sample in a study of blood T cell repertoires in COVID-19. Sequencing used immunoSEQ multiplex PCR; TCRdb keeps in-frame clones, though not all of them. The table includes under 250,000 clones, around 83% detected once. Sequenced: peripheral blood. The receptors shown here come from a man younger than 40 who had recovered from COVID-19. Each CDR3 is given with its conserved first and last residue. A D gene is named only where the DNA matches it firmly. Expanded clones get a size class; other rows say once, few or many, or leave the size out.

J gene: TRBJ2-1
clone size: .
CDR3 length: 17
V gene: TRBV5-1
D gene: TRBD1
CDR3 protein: CASSLVGVGTGDNEQFF
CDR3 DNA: TGCGCCAGCAGCTTGGTTGGGGTTGGGACAGGCGACAATGAGCAGTTCTTC

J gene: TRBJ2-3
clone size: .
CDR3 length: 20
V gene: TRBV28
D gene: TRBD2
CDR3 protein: CASSPFFAKPSGAGTDTQYF
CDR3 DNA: TGTGCCAGCAGTCCCTTTTTCGCAAAACCTAGCGGGGCGGGCACAGATACGCAGTATTTT

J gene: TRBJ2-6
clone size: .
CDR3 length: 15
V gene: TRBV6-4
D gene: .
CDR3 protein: CASSPGIAGANVLTF
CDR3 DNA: TGTGCCAGCAGCCCAGGGATCGCTGGGGCCAACGTCCTGACTTTC

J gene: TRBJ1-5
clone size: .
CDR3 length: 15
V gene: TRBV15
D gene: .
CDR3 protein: CATSRDIGSSQPQHF
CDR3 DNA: TGTGCCACCAGCAGAGATATAGGGAGCAGTCAGCCCCAGCATTTT

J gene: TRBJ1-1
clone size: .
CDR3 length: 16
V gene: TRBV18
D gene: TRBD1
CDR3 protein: CASSRGTGGVPLEAFF
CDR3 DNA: TGTGCCAGCTCACGAGGGACAGGGGGCGTACCTCTTGAAGCTTTCTTT

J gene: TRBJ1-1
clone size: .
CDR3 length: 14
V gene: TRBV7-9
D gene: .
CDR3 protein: CASSLAYMNTEAFF
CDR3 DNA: TGTGCCAGCAGCTTAGCGTATATGAACACTGAAGCTTTCTTT

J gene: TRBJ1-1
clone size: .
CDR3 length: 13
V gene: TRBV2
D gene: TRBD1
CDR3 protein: CASQRDSNTEAFF
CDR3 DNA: TGTGCCAGCCAAAGGGACAGTAACACTGAAGCTTTCTTT

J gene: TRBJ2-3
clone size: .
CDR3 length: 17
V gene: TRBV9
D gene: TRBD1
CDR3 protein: CASSVLGTGSVGDTQYF
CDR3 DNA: TGTGCCAGCAGCGTATTAGGGACAGGGAGTGTAGGAGATACGCAGTATTTT

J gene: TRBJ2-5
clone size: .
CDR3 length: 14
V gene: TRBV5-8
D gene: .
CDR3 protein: CASSDPTSTETQYF
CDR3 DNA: TGTGCCAGCAGCGACCCGACTAGTACGGAGACCCAGTACTTC

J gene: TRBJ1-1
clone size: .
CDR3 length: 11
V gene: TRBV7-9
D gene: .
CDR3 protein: CASSSGTEAFF
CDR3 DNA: TGTGCCAGCAGCTCAGGGACTGAAGCTTTCTTT

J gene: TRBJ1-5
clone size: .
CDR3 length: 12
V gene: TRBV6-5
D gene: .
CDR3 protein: CASWTPDQPQHF
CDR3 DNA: TGTGCCAGCTGGACTCCGGATCAGCCCCAGCATTTT

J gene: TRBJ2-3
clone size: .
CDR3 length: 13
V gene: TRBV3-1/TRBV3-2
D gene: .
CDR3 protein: CASSQARADTQYF
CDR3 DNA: TGTGCCAGCAGCCAAGCTCGAGCAGATACGCAGTATTTT

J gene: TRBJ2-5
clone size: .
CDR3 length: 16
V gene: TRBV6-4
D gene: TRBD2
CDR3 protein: CASSDSIRSSGGNQYF
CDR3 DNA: TGTGCCAGCAGTGACTCTATTCGATCGAGCGGGGGAAACCAGTACTTC

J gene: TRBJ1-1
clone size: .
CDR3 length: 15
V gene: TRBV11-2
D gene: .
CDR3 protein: CASSLSWEGQNEAFF
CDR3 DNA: TGTGCCAGCAGCTTATCCTGGGAGGGACAAAATGAAGCTTTCTTT

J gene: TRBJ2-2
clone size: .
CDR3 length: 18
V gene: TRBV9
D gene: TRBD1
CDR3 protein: CASSVNPTRDRGVGELFF
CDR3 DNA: TGTGCCAGCAGCGTAAACCCGACCCGGGACAGGGGGGTCGGGGAGCTGTTTTTT

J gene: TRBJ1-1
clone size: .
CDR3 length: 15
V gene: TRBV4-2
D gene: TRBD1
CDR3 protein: CASSQGTGGFTEAFF
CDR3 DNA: TGTGCCAGCAGCCAAGGGACAGGGGGATTCACTGAAGCTTTCTTT

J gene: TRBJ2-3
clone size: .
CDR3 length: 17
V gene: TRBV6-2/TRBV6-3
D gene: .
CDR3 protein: CASSFQPTGIGTDTQYF
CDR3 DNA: TGTGCCAGCAGTTTTCAACCGACGGGAATTGGCACAGATACGCAGTATTTT

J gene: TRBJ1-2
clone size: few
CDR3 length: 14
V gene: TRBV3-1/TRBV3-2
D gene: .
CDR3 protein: CASSQGRRDYGYTF
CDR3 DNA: TGTGCCAGCAGCCAAGGGCGCAGGGACTATGGCTACACCTTC

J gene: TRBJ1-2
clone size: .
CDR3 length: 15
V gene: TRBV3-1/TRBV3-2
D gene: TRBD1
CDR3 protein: CASSQFRTGEHGYTF
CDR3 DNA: TGTGCCAGCAGCCAATTCAGGACAGGGGAACACGGCTACACCTTC

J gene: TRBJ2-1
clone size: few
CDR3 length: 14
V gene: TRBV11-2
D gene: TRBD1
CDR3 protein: CASSPPGQYNEQFF
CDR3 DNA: TGTGCCAGCAGCCCCCCGGGACAGTACAATGAGCAGTTCTTC

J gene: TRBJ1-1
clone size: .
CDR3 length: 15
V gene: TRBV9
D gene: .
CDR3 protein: CASSVVDLGGTEAFF
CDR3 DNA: TGTGCCAGCAGCGTAGTAGATTTAGGGGGCACTGAAGCTTTCTTT

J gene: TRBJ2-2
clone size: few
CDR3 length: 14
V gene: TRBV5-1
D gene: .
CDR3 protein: CASRIRQSAGELFF
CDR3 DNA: TGCGCCAGCCGAATCAGACAGTCCGCCGGGGAGCTGTTTTTT

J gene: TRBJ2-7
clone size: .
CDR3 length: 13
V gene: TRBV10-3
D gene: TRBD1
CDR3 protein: CAISHNDRDKQYF
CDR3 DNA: TGTGCCATCAGCCACAACGACAGGGATAAGCAGTACTTC

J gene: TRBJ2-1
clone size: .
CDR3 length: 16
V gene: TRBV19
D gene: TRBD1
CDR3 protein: CASTPRWGQGHNEQFF
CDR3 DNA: TGTGCCAGTACTCCCAGGTGGGGACAGGGTCACAATGAGCAGTTCTTC

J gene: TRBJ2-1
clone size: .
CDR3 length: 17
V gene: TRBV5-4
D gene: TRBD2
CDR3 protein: CASSPQLTSGGGNEQFF
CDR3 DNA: TGTGCCAGCAGCCCTCAGCTGACTAGCGGGGGGGGCAATGAGCAGTTCTTC

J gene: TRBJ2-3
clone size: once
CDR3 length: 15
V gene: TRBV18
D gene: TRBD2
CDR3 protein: CASSPRGGVTDTQYF
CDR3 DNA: TGTGCCAGCTCACCGCGGGGGGGAGTAACAGATACGCAGTATTTT

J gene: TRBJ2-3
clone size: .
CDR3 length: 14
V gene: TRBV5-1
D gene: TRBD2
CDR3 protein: CASRGGGFTDTQYF
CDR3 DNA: TGCGCCAGCAGAGGCGGGGGGTTCACAGATACGCAGTATTTT

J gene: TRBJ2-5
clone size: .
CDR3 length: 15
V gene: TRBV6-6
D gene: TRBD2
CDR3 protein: CASSSAGGPTETQYF
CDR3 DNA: TGTGCCAGCAGTTCCGCGGGGGGGCCAACGGAGACCCAGTACTTC

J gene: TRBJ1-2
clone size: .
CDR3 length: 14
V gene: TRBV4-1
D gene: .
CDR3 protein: CASSQDTGPLSYTF
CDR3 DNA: TGCGCCAGCAGCCAAGATACAGGGCCGCTCAGCTACACCTTC

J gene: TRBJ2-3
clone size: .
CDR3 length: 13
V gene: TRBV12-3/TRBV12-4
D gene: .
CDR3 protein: CASSLQAEDTQYF
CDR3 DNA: TGTGCCAGCAGTTTACAGGCCGAAGATACGCAGTATTTT

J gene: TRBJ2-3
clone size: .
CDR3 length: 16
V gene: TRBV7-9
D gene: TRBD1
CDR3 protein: CASSSLTGGSTDTQYF
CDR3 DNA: TGTGCCAGCAGCTCCTTGACAGGGGGCAGCACAGATACGCAGTATTTT

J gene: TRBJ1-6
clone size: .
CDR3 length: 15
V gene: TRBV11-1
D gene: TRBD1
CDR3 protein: CASSLEDRGYSPLHF
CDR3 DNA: TGTGCCAGCAGCTTAGAAGACAGGGGTTATTCACCCCTCCACTTT

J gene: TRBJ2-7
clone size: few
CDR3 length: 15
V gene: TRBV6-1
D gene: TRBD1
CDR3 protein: CASSEGQGIAYEQYF
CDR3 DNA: TGTGCCAGCAGTGAGGGACAGGGTATAGCCTACGAGCAGTACTTC

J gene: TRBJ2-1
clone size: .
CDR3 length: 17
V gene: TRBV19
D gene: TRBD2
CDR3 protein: CASSIDRLAGKYNEQFF
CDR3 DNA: TGTGCCAGTAGTATAGATAGGCTAGCGGGGAAATACAATGAGCAGTTCTTC

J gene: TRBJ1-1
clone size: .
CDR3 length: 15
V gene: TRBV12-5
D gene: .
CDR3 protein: CASGLVLGQDFEAFF
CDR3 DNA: TGTGCTAGTGGTTTGGTTTTGGGCCAGGACTTTGAAGCTTTCTTT

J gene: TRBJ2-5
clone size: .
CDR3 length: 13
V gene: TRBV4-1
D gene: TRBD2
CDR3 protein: CASSQDPSGTQYF
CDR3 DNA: TGCGCCAGCAGCCAAGATCCTAGCGGGACCCAGTACTTC

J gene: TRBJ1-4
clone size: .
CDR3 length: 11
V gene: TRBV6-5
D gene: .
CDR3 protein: CASFLNEKLFF
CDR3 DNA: TGTGCCAGCTTTCTTAATGAAAAACTGTTTTTT

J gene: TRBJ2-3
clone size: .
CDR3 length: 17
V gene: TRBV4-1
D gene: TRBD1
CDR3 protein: CASSPPGQGRRTDTQYF
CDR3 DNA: TGCGCCAGCAGCCCCCCGGGACAGGGTCGGAGGACAGATACGCAGTATTTT

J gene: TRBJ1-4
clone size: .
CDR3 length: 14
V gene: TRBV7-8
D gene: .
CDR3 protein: CASSSAGGREKLFF
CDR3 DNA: TGTGCCAGCAGCTCCGCGGGGGGCAGGGAAAAACTGTTTTTT

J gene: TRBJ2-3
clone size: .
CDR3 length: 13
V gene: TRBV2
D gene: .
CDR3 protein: CASRRLSTDTQYF
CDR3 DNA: TGTGCCAGCAGACGACTTAGCACAGATACGCAGTATTTT